The rows below give T cell receptor beta chains drawn from one sample of a study of T cell responses to AZD1222 COVID-19 vaccine. Sequenced by immunoSEQ multiplex PCR; TCRdb stores in-frame clones only, minus some. The sample records some 250,000 clones, almost 95% being singletons. Source: peripheral blood, taken 28 days after the second AZD1222 dose. These receptors came from an adult who received the AZD1222 COVID-19 vaccine. The CDR3 runs from the conserved cysteine through the conserved F or W.

>14|TRBV3-1/TRBV3-2|TRBJ2-1
CASSQVGLENEQFF
>17|TRBV24-1|TRBJ2-1
CATSPQPRQGLYNEQFF
>18|TRBV7-3|TRBJ1-1
CASSHCFVCWGRNTEAFF
>14|TRBV29-1|TRBJ1-2
CSVARDRLNYGYTF
>15|TRBV5-1|TRBJ2-2
CASSPGGRNTGELFF
>15|TRBV7-9|TRBJ1-6
CASSLGELYNSPLHF
>15|TRBV28|TRBJ1-1
CASSFNRVANTEAFF
>17|TRBV7-8|TRBJ1-6
CASSLARTLGPYSPLHF
>15|TRBV3-1/TRBV3-2|TRBJ1-2
CASSQRASSHYGYTF
>17|TRBV5-4|TRBJ2-7
CASSLFRGGTGTYEQYF
>13|TRBV3-1/TRBV3-2|TRBJ1-2
CASSGGSGYGYTF
>16|TRBV5-5|TRBJ2-3
CASSTTPGVSTDTQYF